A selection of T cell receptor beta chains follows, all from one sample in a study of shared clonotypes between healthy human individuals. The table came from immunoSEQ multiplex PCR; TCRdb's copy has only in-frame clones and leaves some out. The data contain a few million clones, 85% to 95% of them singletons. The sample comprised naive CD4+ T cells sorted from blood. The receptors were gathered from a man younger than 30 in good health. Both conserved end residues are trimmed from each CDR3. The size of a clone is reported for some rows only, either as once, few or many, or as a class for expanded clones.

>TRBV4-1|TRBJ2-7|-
ASSQAGNTLHPLEQY
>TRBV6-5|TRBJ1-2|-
ASSYSTGGDYGYT
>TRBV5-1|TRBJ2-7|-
ASSYGTGGEQY
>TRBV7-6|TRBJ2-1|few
ASSLAGIPTNEQF
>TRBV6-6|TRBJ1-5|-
AIAVGSTQPQH
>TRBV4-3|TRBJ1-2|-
ASSQDYLGALT
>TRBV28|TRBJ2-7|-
ASSSPSAGLAYEQY
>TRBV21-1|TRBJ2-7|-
ASSKKKRDSPYEQY
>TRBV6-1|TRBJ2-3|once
ASGVKLGGNTDTQY
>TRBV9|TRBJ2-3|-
ASSNRPGGDTQY
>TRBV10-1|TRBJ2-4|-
ASGQGAKNIQY
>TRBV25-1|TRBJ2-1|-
ASSLTSGKSSYNEQF
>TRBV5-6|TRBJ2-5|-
ASSSTGLADETQY
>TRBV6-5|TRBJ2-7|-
ASSTPGGIPYEQY
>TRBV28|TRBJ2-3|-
ASSSTVITQY
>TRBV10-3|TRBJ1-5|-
AISGDRDGVGPQH
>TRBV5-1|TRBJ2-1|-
ASSLGQPYNEQF
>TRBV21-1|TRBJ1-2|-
ASSKAPGTYNGYT
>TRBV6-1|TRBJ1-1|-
ASSRTGNTEAF
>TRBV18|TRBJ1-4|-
ASSRENPEKLF
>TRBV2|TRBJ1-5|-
ASSETGRGQPQH
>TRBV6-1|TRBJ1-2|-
ASSESVYGYT
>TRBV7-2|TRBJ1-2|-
ASSSPDRSNYGYT
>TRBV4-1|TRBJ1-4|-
ASSQDRTFEKLF
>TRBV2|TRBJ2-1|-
ASRKGEKDEQF
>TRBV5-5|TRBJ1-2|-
ASSPDRNYGYT
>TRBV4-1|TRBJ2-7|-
ASSIPGVNEQY
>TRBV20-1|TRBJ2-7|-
SAEGASVQY
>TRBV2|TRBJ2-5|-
ASSEEAGGGETQY
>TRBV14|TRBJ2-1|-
ASSPFVGRERF
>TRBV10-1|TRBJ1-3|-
ASSEGRQFPSGNTIY
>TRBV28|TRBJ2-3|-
ASTTGTRNTDTQY
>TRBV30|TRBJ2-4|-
ALSGSDIQY
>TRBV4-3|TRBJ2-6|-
ASSQGPQGWSGANVLT
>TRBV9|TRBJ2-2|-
ASRGAGNTGELF
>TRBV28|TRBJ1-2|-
ASSLLHLGYT
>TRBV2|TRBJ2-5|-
ASSSTRGETQY
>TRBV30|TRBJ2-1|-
AWSRLDEQF
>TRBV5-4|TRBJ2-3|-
ASSSAPGQGTDTQY
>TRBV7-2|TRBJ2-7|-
ASSLGGPYEQY
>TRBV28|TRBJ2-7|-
ASTVGTSGNYEQY
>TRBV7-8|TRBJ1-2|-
ASSLEGQGFYGYT
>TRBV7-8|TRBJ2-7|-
ARLTTGLRSYEQY
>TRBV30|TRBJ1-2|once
AWSVGTGYGYT
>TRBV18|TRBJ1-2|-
ASSPTGTGGVGYGYT
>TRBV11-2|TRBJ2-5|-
ASTSQGGGETQY
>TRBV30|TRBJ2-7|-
AWSVGLTEQY
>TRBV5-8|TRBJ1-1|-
ASSLTFEAF
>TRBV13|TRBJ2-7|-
ASSLGVAATYEQY
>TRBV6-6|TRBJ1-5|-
ASSQGPNQPQH
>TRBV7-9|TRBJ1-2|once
ASSFGWSRGTANYGYT
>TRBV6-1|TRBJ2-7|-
ASRSPGGSGEQY
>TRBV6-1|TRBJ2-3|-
ASTPGQWGTDTQY
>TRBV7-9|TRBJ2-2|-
ASSLALYTGELF